The 23 T cell receptor beta chains presented below share a single source sample, sequenced in a study of immune evolution from preneoplasia to lung adenocarcinoma. Assay: immunoSEQ multiplex PCR; the TCRdb copy retains only in-frame clones and omits some. The data show about 10,000 clones, 75% to 80% seen once. Sequenced sample: FFPE minimally invasive lung adenocarcinoma tissue. These receptors were obtained from a person aged 65 to 85 with lung adenocarcinoma.

V gene TRBV7-6 combines with J gene TRBJ2-7, with TRBD2 as a possible D gene (6 bases). V lost 0 bases and J lost 11, with 17 bases in between. This CDR3 comprises 14 residues. Germline CDR1 SGHVS, CDR2 FNYEAQ. Written as DNA, the CDR3 is TGTGCCAGCAGCTTAGCGCCAGACAGCGGGCACAAGTACTTC. As protein: CASSLAPDSGHKYF.

On this clone itself: Other DNA sequences from this sample encode an identical CDR3 as well. This chain connects TRBV30 to TRBJ1-2; the D is unclear. CDR3 length: 11 residues. Germline lookup yields CDR1 GTSNPN and CDR2 SVGIG (reference sequence). Trimming took off 1 base at V and 4 bases at J, with 4 bases between the two ends. The CDR3 here is CAWSGAYGYTF. The CDR3 nucleotides are TGTGCCTGGAGTGGAGCCTATGGCTACACCTTC.

This clone was found once. At one end, the junction sequence differs from germline, possibly due to a read error. The rearrangement joins TRBV30 to TRBJ1-2, with D uncertain. The CDR3 loop spans 13 amino acids. Germline CDR1 GTSNPN, CDR2 SVGIG (reference sequence). The CDR3 bases are TGTGCTTGGACTTCAGGTGTCGGCTATGGCTACACCTTC. The encoded protein is CAWTSGVGYGYTF.

DNA of the CDR3: TGTGCCAGCAGTTACCCGGGACAGACGAACACTGAAGCTTTCTTT. Residues: CASSYPGQTNTEAFF. The chain combines TRBV6-5 with TRBJ1-1; 7 bases agree with TRBD1. V was pared by 2 bases and J by 1 base, with 4 bases of the junction left unmatched. The CDR3 runs to 15 residues. Germline-derived CDR1 and CDR2 are MNHEY and SVGAGI.

This clone has a handful of counts. The rearrangement uses TRBV18 and TRBJ1-1; D remains unclear. V lost 2 bases to trimming and J lost 9 bases, with 16 bases between them. CDR3 size: 14 residues. Germline-derived CDR1 and CDR2 are KGHSH and LQKENI. Written as DNA, the CDR3 is TGTGCCAGCTCACCATCTCTCCCCCTCCAGAAAGCTTTCTTT. Its translation: CASSPSLPLQKAFF. The complete variable domain, with remaining parts taken from reference TRBV18 and TRBJ1-1, reads NAGVMQNPRHLVRRRGQEARLRCSPMKGHSHVYWYRQLPEEGLKFMVYLQKENIIDESGMPKERFSAEFPKEGPSILRIQQVVRGDSAAYFCASSPSLPLQKAFFGQGTRLTVV.

This sequence joins TRBV18 and TRBJ2-5, with 7 positions matching TRBD2. J lost 4 bases, V lost 6 bases, and 11 bases had no gene match. This CDR3 is 15 amino acids long. Germline values: CDR1 KGHSH, CDR2 LQKENI. The CDR3, as DNA: TGTGCCAGCTCTGCCGAGCGGGGCCTTCCAGAGACCCAGTACTTC. The encoded protein is CASSAERGLPETQYF.

In this sample, this clone turned up once. CDR3 bases: TGCGCCAGCAGCCTTTTGGGGACTCCCCCCAACGAGCAGTACTTC. Translating it yields CASSLLGTPPNEQYF. V gene TRBV5-1 combines with J gene TRBJ2-5; weak D call: TRBD2 (6 bases). The J call could be wrong; TRBJ2-7 is a better fit for the DNA end. The CDR3 covers 15 residues. CDR1 and CDR2 (germline): SGHRS, YFSETQ.

This chain uses TRBV6-1 with TRBJ1-5; D call uncertain. The length of the CDR3 is 14 residues. CDR1 is MNHNS, CDR2 SASEGT, per germline. The V and J ends lost 2 bases and 5 bases respectively, with 10 bases between them. Here the CDR3 DNA reads TGTGCCAGCAGTGAACGGGGAACCGATCAGCCCCAGCATTTT. Amino acids: CASSERGTDQPQHF.

This clone was detected only a few times. CDR3 residues: CASSVEGQGLTQYF. DNA of the CDR3: TGTGCCAGCAGCGTAGAGGGTCAGGGGTTGACCCAGTACTTC. This sequence joins TRBV9 and TRBJ2-5, with a weak D call TRBD1 (6 bases). Germline V lookup: CDR1 SGDLS, CDR2 YYNGEE. V was shortened by 0 bases and J by 7 bases, with 13 bases between the two germline ends. The CDR3 sequence is 14 residues long.

J is TRBJ1-1 and V is TRBV6-1; D is unresolved. V shed 4 bases and J shed 3 bases, with 9 bases lying between them. Germline assignment: CDR1 MNHNS and CDR2 SASEGT. This CDR3 has 13 residues. CDR3 amino acids: CASSGQSDTEAFF. As DNA, the CDR3 is TGTGCCAGCAGTGGGCAGAGCGACACTGAAGCTTTCTTT.

This clone ranks as medium-sized (0.01 to 0.1%). The chain uses TRBV6-1 and TRBJ2-3; D gene uncertain. V was clipped by 4 bases and J by 0 bases, with 8 bases between them. Per germline, CDR1 MNHNS and CDR2 SASEGT. This CDR3 comprises 14 residues. The CDR3 protein is CASSVTVSTDTQYF. The DNA of the CDR3 is TGTGCCAGCAGTGTCACAGTTAGCACAGATACGCAGTATTTT.

V and J are TRBV5-5 and TRBJ1-5, with D hard to call. Per the germline V gene, CDR1 is SGHKS and CDR2 is YYEKEE (reference sequence). The V end was cut by 7 bases, the J end by 5 bases, with 10 bases between. CDR3 size: 12 residues. In DNA, the CDR3 is TGTGCCAGCGGTTTAACGGATCAGCCCCAGCATTTT. Its translation: CASGLTDQPQHF. Drawing the rest from reference TRBV5-5 and TRBJ1-5, the complete variable domain is DAGVTQSPTHLIKTRGQQVTLRCSPISGHKSVSWYQQVLGQGPQFIFQYYEKEERGRGNFPDRFSARQFPNYSSELNVNALLLGDSALYLCASGLTDQPQHFGDGTRLSIL.

The chain employs TRBV19 and TRBJ1-2; weak D call: TRBD1 (6 bases). The CDR3 runs 17 residues. The germline V and J ends were trimmed by 3 bases and 7 bases, with 24 bases remaining between them. Germline-derived CDR1 and CDR2 are LNHDA and SQIVND (reference sequence). The DNA for the CDR3 is TGTGCCAGTAGTATGCTTGGAGACAGGACGGCGGCTGGTGGCTACACCTTC. It is translated as CASSMLGDRTAAGGYTF.

The genes are TRBV2 and TRBJ2-1, with 8 nucleotides matching TRBD2. J was trimmed by 3 bases and V by 4 bases; bases with no gene match: 5. CDR3 size: 15 residues. CDR1 and CDR2 (germline): SNHLY, FYNNEI. CDR3 nucleotide sequence: TGTGCCAGCAGTGGAGCGGGAGAAATCTACAATGAGCAGTTCTTC. Translating gives CASSGAGEIYNEQFF.

The V and J genes are TRBV7-9 and TRBJ2-3; 8 bases map to TRBD1. Germline assignment: CDR1 SEHNR and CDR2 FQNEAQ (reference sequence). CDR3 length: 12 amino acids. V dropped 1 base and J dropped 14; count of bases not matched to a gene: 5. CDR3 DNA sequence: TGTGCCAGCAGCTTAGATGACAGGGGCTGGTATTTT. Protein sequence: CASSLDDRGWYF. Variable domain in full (rest from reference TRBV7-9 and TRBJ2-3): DTGVSQNPRHKITKRGQNVTFRCDPISEHNRLYWYRQTLGQGPEFLTYFQNEAQLEKSRLLSDRFSAERPKGSFSTLEIQRTEQGDSAMYLCASSLDDRGWYFGPGTRLTVL.

The rearrangement links TRBV10-1 to TRBJ1-2; D call uncertain. The CDR3 extends over 13 amino acids. The V end was cut by 5 bases, the J end by 3 bases, with 10 bases between. CDR1 and CDR2 from the germline V gene are WNHNN and SYGVQD (reference sequence). The CDR3 protein is CASSPYVHYGYTF. CDR3 bases: TGCGCCAGCAGTCCCTACGTCCACTATGGCTACACCTTC.

This rearrangement joins TRBV10-3 to TRBJ2-2; 7 positions match TRBD1. J was trimmed by 0 bases and V by 7 bases; bases with no gene match: 11. CDR3 size: 17 residues. Germline CDR1 ENHRY, CDR2 SYGVKD. The CDR3, as DNA: TGTGCCATCAAAAAAAAGGGGGACAGTGCGAACACCGGGGAGCTGTTTTTT. This encodes CAIKKKGDSANTGELFF.

This chain uses TRBV6-6 with TRBJ2-7; the match to TRBD2 covers 10 bases. The CDR3 has 15 residues. Losses at the gene ends were 6 bases for V and 3 bases for J; bases not matched to a gene: 8. Germline CDR1 MNHNY, CDR2 SVGAGI (reference sequence). CDR3 in amino acids: CASSATSGVGYEQYF. DNA of the CDR3: TGTGCCAGCAGCGCAACTAGCGGGGTGGGCTACGAGCAGTACTTC.

The V call is TRBV6-1, the J call TRBJ2-5; D remains ambiguous. V was clipped by 1 base and J by 7 bases, with 7 bases between them. This CDR3 region has 12 residues. The germline CDR1 and CDR2 sequences are MNHNS and SASEGT. CDR3 DNA: TGTGCCAGCAGTGAAGTAGCCATGACCCAGTACTTC. It encodes CASSEVAMTQYF.

This clone was seen more than once but under ten times. The genes are TRBV4-1 and TRBJ2-7; 8 bases map to TRBD1. Trimming took 0 bases from V and 7 from J; bases not matched to a gene: 14. The CDR3 runs to 17 residues. The germline gives CDR1 MGHRA, CDR2 YSYEKL. The CDR3 here is CASSQDKGTGGSREQYF. The CDR3 nucleotides read TGCGCCAGCAGCCAAGATAAGGGCACAGGGGGGAGCAGGGAGCAGTACTTC.

The J gene is TRBJ2-5, the V gene TRBV11-2; D gene unclear. Trimming left V 2 bases short and J 5 bases short, with 9 bases between. Germline V CDR1 and CDR2: SGHAT, FQNNGV. The CDR3 totals 13 residues. CDR3 loop: CASSLRPQETQYF. In DNA, the CDR3 is TGTGCCAGCAGCTTACGCCCGCAGGAGACCCAGTACTTC.

The V call is TRBV5-8, the J call TRBJ1-5, with 9 bases that match TRBD1. Germline V gives CDR1 SGHTS, CDR2 YDEGEE. There are 16 residues in the CDR3. V gave up 4 bases and J gave up 3 bases; unmatched junction bases: 8. CDR3 protein: CASSPGTGNINQPQHF. As DNA, the CDR3 is TGTGCCAGCAGCCCGGGGACAGGGAACATCAATCAGCCCCAGCATTTT.

Only a few counts were recorded for this clone. The chain couples TRBV19 to TRBJ1-5; TRBD1 matches at 8 bases. This CDR3 contains 16 residues. The germline CDR1 and CDR2 sequences are LNHDA and SQIVND (reference sequence). J was trimmed by 0 bases and V by 6 bases; bases with no gene match: 7. The CDR3 nucleotides read TGTGCCAGTAGAGACAGGGGTCACGATAGCAATCAGCCCCAGCATTTT. Translating gives CASRDRGHDSNQPQHF.